Below, one T cell receptor (beta chain) is given with its context. Its antigen is not identified. These data come from a study of T cell responses to AZD1222 COVID-19 vaccine. Study-level results: It was only a handful of AZD1222 recipients who were seropositive at baseline.

This CDR3 region has 12 residues. Germline V gene sequence: CDR1 LGHDT, CDR2 YNNKEL (reference sequence). With 5 bases removed from V and 6 bases from J, the gap between germline ends came to 11 bases. Assay used: immunoSEQ multiplex PCR; TCRdb lists only in-frame clones, some missing. The table records 110,000 to 150,000 clones, roughly 93% of them present only once. The sequences come from peripheral blood, collected 28 days after the second AZD1222 dose. The clonotype originates from an adult who received the AZD1222 COVID-19 vaccine. This sequence joins TRBV3-1 (or the pseudogene TRBV3-2) and TRBJ2-7; D ambiguous. This chain's CDR3 is CASSSLSREQYF. The CDR3, as DNA: TGTGCCAGCAGCTCGCTCAGTCGCGAGCAGTACTTC.